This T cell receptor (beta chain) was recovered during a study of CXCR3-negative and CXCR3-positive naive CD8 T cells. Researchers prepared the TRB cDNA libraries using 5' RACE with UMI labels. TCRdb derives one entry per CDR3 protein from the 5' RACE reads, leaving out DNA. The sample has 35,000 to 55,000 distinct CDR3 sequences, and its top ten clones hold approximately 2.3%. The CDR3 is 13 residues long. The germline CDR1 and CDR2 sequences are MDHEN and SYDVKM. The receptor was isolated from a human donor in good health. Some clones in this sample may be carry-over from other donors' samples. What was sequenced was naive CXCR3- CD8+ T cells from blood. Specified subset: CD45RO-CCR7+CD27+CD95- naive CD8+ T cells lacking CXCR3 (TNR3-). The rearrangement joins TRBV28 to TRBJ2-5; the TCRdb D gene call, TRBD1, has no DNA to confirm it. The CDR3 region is CASSLGTGAAQYF. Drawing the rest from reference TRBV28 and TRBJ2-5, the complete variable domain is DVKVTQSSRYLVKRTGEKVFLECVQDMDHENMFWYRQDPGLGLRLIYFSYDVKMKEKGDIPEGYSVSREKKERFSLILESASTNQTSMYLCASSLGTGAAQYFGPGTRLLVL.